Listed below are T cell receptor beta chains from one sample, sequenced in a study of identical twins. TCRdb analysed the 5' RACE reads with MiXCR anew, one entry per CDR3 protein. The table lists hundreds of thousands of distinct CDR3 sequences, 8% to 9% of them singletons. This sample also belongs to another study, concerning yellow fever vaccine responses in identical twins.

The sample taken for sequencing was PBMCs. These receptors were obtained from a woman aged 18-29 years in good health. The conserved cysteine and the conserved F or W are not part of the CDR3 here. Size is omitted from some rows. Given values are once, few, many or a class for expanded clones.

J	size	V	CDR3
TRBJ2-7	NA	TRBV4-1	ASSNLGYEQY
TRBJ2-1	many	TRBV5-1	ASSSAGATYNEQF
TRBJ2-1	few	TRBV6-1	ASSEVTVAGEQF
TRBJ2-3	few	TRBV18	ASSPDRGFTDTQY
TRBJ1-1	few	TRBV9	ASSVDFRGGTEAF
TRBJ1-2	NA	TRBV28	ASSLGPKGGGYT
TRBJ1-2	NA	TRBV5-1	ASSLVAEVGYGYT
TRBJ1-5	few	TRBV9	ASSVGAGVGNQPQH
TRBJ2-1	NA	TRBV6-5	ASSYLQSRGAHNEQF
TRBJ2-4	NA	TRBV28	ASSSSRLGNIQY
TRBJ2-3	few	TRBV11-1	ASSRTSGSRTSTDTQY
TRBJ2-1	few	TRBV27	ASRAPSSYNEQF
TRBJ2-2	NA	TRBV7-2	ASSWTSGPGELF
TRBJ2-7	NA	TRBV5-1	ASSPGGSAGEQY
TRBJ2-2	many	TRBV2	ASSEVGGDTGELF
TRBJ2-7	many	TRBV12-3/TRBV12-4	ASSLSSLSYEQY
TRBJ2-5	NA	TRBV7-2	ASSLKLAGSGTQY
TRBJ2-7	few	TRBV3-1	ASSPPGQPSYEQY
TRBJ2-3	NA	TRBV5-1	ASSSMGGRSTDTQY
TRBJ1-1	NA	TRBV28	ASSARRSLDTEAF
TRBJ2-7	NA	TRBV6-1	ATRGAIFTYEQY
TRBJ2-2	many	TRBV29-1	SGRQGANTGELF
TRBJ2-7	many	TRBV7-9	ASRGTSGSYEQY
TRBJ2-3	few	TRBV14	ASSPWTGTDTQY
TRBJ2-5	NA	TRBV28	ASSFPPSEETQY
TRBJ2-6	many	TRBV12-3/TRBV12-4	ASSSFSGANVLT
TRBJ2-5	NA	TRBV27	ASSRTDSPKRQETQY
TRBJ2-3	many	TRBV5-1	ASGADTDTQY
TRBJ2-5	many	TRBV5-1	ASSMIETDRQETQY
TRBJ2-7	few	TRBV10-3	AIQPGGRGRLDYEQY
TRBJ2-5	NA	TRBV6-1	ASRQGLAEETQY
TRBJ1-2	many	TRBV12-3/TRBV12-4	ASEFDSHGYT
TRBJ1-5	few	TRBV20-1	SATGDYQQPQH
TRBJ1-2	few	TRBV29-1	SVERVTHYGYT
TRBJ2-2	NA	TRBV7-7	ASSPIKNTGELF
TRBJ2-3	many	TRBV7-2	ASSLAASGTDTQY
TRBJ1-2	few	TRBV28	ASTPFGGQLGYT
TRBJ2-7	many	TRBV5-1	ASRSPTRAFSYEQY
TRBJ2-7	NA	TRBV29-1	SVSERRDRIPSEQY
TRBJ2-2	once	TRBV6-1	ASSASPAVRDRRSGELF
TRBJ2-7	NA	TRBV20-1	SARPGPEQY